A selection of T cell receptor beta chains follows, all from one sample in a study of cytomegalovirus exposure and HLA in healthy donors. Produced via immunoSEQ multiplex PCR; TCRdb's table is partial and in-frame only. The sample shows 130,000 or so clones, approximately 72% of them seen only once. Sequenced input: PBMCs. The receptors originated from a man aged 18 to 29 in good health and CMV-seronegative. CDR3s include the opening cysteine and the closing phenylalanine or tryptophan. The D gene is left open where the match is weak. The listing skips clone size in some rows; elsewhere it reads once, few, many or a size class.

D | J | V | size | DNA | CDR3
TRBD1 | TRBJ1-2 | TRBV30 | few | TGTGCCTGGAGTGTACTACAGGGGGCTGGCTACACCTTC | CAWSVLQGAGYTF
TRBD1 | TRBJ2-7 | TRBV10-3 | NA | TGTGCCAGCAAGACCGGGACAGTAGGAATCGAGCAGTACTTC | CASKTGTVGIEQYF
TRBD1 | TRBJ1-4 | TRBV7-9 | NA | TGTGCCAGCAGCTTAGGCGGCGGGGCGGGACAGGGCATTAATGAAAAACTGTTTTTT | CASSLGGGAGQGINEKLFF
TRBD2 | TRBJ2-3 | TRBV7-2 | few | TGTGCCAGCAGCTTAGGGCCTAGCGGGAGGGTGGTAGATACGCAGTATTTT | CASSLGPSGRVVDTQYF
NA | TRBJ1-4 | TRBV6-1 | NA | TGTGCCAGCCGGGAGGTGCTATATAATGAAAAACTGTTTTTT | CASREVLYNEKLFF
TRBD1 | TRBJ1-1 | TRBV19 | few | TGTGCCAGTAGCCAACGACAGGGGAACACTGAAGCTTTCTTT | CASSQRQGNTEAFF
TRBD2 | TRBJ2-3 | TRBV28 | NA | TGTGCCAGCAGGAGAAGGCTAGCGGGGGGCCCAGATACGCAGTATTTT | CASRRRLAGGPDTQYF
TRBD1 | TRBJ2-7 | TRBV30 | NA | TGTGCCGGGACAGGTCCTTCCTACGAGCAGTACTTC | CAGTGPSYEQYF
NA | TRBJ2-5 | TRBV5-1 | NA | TGCGCCAGCAGCTTGGACGTGGTGCAGGGGACCCAGTACTTC | CASSLDVVQGTQYF
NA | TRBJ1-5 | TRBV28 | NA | TGTGCCAGCAAGGGACCGGGGGCCCAGCATTTT | CASKGPGAQHF
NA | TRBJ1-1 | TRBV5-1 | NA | TGCGCCAGCAGCAGGAGTAACACTGAAGCTTTCTTT | CASSRSNTEAFF
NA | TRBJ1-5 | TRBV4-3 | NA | TGCGCCAGCAGCCCCCAAGGAGGGGACAATCAGCCCCAGCATTTT | CASSPQGGDNQPQHF
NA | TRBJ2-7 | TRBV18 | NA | TGTGCCAGCTCACCAACCCAGCGGTACTCCTACGAGCAGTACTTC | CASSPTQRYSYEQYF
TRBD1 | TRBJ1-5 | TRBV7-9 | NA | TGTGCCAGCAGCAACTCCTTGACAGGGTTCGGCAATCAGCCCCAGCATTTT | CASSNSLTGFGNQPQHF
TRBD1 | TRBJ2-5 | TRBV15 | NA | TGTGCCACCGGAAGACAGGGTCAAGAGACCCAGTACTTC | CATGRQGQETQYF
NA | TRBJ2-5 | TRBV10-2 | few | TGCGCCAGCAGTTCTACTGGTGAGACCCAGTACTTC | CASSSTGETQYF
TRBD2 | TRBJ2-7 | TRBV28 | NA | TGTGCCAGCAGTTTGACTAGCGGGAGTTACGAGCAGTACTTC | CASSLTSGSYEQYF
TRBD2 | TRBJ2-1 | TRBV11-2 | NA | TGTGCCAGCAGCTTAAGGCTAGCGGGAGTGTGGAATGAGCAGTTCTTC | CASSLRLAGVWNEQFF
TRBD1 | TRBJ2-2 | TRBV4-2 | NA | TGTGCCAGCAGCCAAGGACCGACAGGGATTAACACCGGGGAGCTGTTTTTT | CASSQGPTGINTGELFF
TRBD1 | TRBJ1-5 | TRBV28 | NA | TGTGCCAGCAGGCAGGGGGCCCAGCATTTT | CASRQGAQHF
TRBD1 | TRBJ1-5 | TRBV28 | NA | TGTGCCAGCAGGATCCTACAGGGGTCTTATAGCAATCAGCCCCAGCATTTT | CASRILQGSYSNQPQHF
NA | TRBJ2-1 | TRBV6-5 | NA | TGTGCCAGCAGTTACTCGGGGGGGGGCCGCTACAATGAGCAGTTCTTC | CASSYSGGGRYNEQFF
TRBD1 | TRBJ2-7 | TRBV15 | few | TGTGCCACCAGCAGTGACAGGGCGGTTCTAGGCGAGCAGTACTTC | CATSSDRAVLGEQYF
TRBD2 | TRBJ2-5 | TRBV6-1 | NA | TGTGCCAGCAGTGAAAGGACTAGCGGGGGGGCGCCTAAAGAGACCCAGTACTTC | CASSERTSGGAPKETQYF
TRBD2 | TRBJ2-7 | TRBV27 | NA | TGTGCCAGCAGTTTAGGCGGGAGTCGGTACGAGCAGTACTTC | CASSLGGSRYEQYF